The 6 T cell receptor beta chains given below trace back to one sample, sequenced in a study of blood T cell repertoires in COVID-19. Generated by immunoSEQ multiplex PCR, the TCRdb table keeps only in-frame clones and is missing some. This sample has about 300,000 clones, with about 85% found just once. Sequencing input: peripheral blood. The source is a human donor in a cohort sampled during active COVID-19.

The V call is TRBV6-5, the J call TRBJ2-7; D is unclear. CDR3 length equals 12 residues. V shed 6 bases and J shed 2 bases, with 8 bases lying between them. CDR1 and CDR2 from the germline V gene are MNHEY and SVGAGI. This chain's CDR3 is CASSVQTYEQYF. The DNA for the CDR3 is TGTGCCAGCAGCGTCCAGACCTACGAGCAGTACTTC.

The chain combines TRBV6-1 with TRBJ1-5; possibly TRBD1 for D (6 bases). Per germline, CDR1 MNHNS and CDR2 SASEGT. The CDR3 extends over 15 amino acids. Trimming shortened V by 1 base and J by 3 bases, and 10 bases separated the two germline ends. In nucleotides, the CDR3 is TGTGCCAGCAGTGAAGGTACAGGGTTCAATCAGCCCCAGCATTTT. Amino acids: CASSEGTGFNQPQHF.

The V call is TRBV5-1, the J call TRBJ2-4; D unresolved. V was trimmed by 0 bases and J by 0 bases, leaving 4 bases between them. Germline V CDR1 and CDR2: SGHRS, YFSETQ. CDR3 length: 14 residues. CDR3 bases: TGCGCCAGCAGCTTGGCGGGAGCCAAAAACATTCAGTACTTC. Protein product: CASSLAGAKNIQYF.

V usage is TRBV9 and J usage is TRBJ2-7; no clear D gene. The germline V gene encodes CDR1 SGDLS and CDR2 YYNGEE. V was cut by 1 base and J by 5 bases, with 13 bases left in between. This CDR3 spans 14 amino acids. The CDR3 DNA follows: TGTGCCAGCAGCGTATATCACAGTACCAACGAGCAGTACTTC. It encodes CASSVYHSTNEQYF.

The chain carries TRBV5-1 and TRBJ2-5; 7 bases align to TRBD1. The V gene's germline CDR1 is SGHRS and CDR2 YFSETQ. This CDR3 is 15 amino acids long. The ends lost 0 bases at V and 3 bases at J; junction bases unmatched: 5. This chain's CDR3 is CASSLVDRVEETQYF. The CDR3 DNA reads as TGCGCCAGCAGCTTGGTCGACAGGGTGGAAGAGACCCAGTACTTC.

This chain connects TRBV27 to TRBJ1-1; D possibly corresponds to TRBD1 (5 bases). Trimming shortened V by 5 bases and J by 11 bases, and 15 bases separated the two germline ends. The CDR3 length is 12 residues. In germline, CDR1 is MNHEY, CDR2 SMNVEV (reference sequence). For the CDR3, the DNA is TGTGCCAGCAGTCTCGTGGGCAGGGCCGCTTTCTTT. It specifies CASSLVGRAAFF.